Described below is a single T cell receptor beta chain sequence and its context. Its antigen is not known. The protocol was immunoSEQ multiplex PCR, while the TCRdb copy is restricted to in-frame clones and leaves out a portion. The sample includes some 100,000 clones, 86% of them seen just once. The data belong to a study of cytomegalovirus exposure and HLA in healthy donors. Findings and limits, study-wide: In vitro data verified a few CMV-associated chains as specific for CMV antigens.

The TCR originated in a man aged 18 to 29 in good health and CMV-seronegative. The sequenced sample was PBMCs.

CDR3 in DNA: TGTGCCAGCAGTCACCGGGACATCGGTAGTTCACCCCTCCACTTT. Translating gives CASSHRDIGSSPLHF. The rearrangement uses TRBV6-5 and TRBJ1-6; weak D call: TRBD1 (6 bases). Trimming took off 5 bases at V and 9 bases at J, with 17 bases between the two ends. Germline lookup yields CDR1 MNHEY and CDR2 SVGAGI. The CDR3 has 15 amino acids.